Below, one T cell receptor (beta chain) is given with its context. V shed 1 base, J shed 1 base, and the junction held 5 bases outside the gene matches. CDR3 length: 16 amino acids. Germline V gene data show CDR1 as SEHNR and CDR2 as FQNEAQ (reference sequence). The assay was immunoSEQ multiplex PCR, and TCRdb's table has in-frame clones only and misses some. The top ten clones hold under 4.5% of a sample with roughly 70,000 clones, about nine tenths of them seen once. These data are taken from a study of chemoradiotherapy in HPV16-positive cancers. The sample was blood, taken from a patient who underwent chemoradiotherapy. The gene calls are TRBV7-9 and TRBJ2-7; 9 bases line up with TRBD2. The TCR sequence derives from a human donor with HPV-associated anogenital cancer. CDR3 loop: CASSLGWTSESYEQYF. The CDR3 DNA reads as TGTGCCAGCAGCTTAGGCTGGACTAGCGAGTCCTACGAGCAGTACTTC.